This T cell receptor beta chain was captured by sequencing in a study of T cells in Graves' hyperthyroidism and ophthalmopathy. With a duration under 2 months, the hyperthyroidism was newly diagnosed in patients aged 18 to 65. Study-wide findings and caveats: Within blood appeared most thyroid clonotypes that had expanded above 0.001.

As for this clonotype: What it binds is not known.

Amplification of TCR beta CDR3 regions used RNA as the template. TCR CDR3 regions were first amplified by RT-PCR with HTBI primers. TCRdb fed the multiplex PCR reads into MiXCR, producing one record per CDR3 protein. This sample has 550,000 to 650,000 distinct CDR3 sequences; 12% to 15% occur once, and the top ten carry 14%. The sequence was collected from a woman aged 40 to 49 with Graves' hyperthyroidism. Sequencing was done on a sample of blood.

The CDR3 loop is CASIPGQGSLNEQFF. The CDR3 DNA reads as TGTGCCAGCATCCCGGGACAGGGGAGTTTGAATGAGCAGTTCTTC. The chain carries TRBV2 and TRBJ2-1; 10 bases fit TRBD1. This CDR3 region has 15 residues. Trimming cost V 7 bases and J 7 bases; bases outside gene matches: 10. Germline V gives CDR1 SNHLY, CDR2 FYNNEI.